This T cell receptor beta chain was recovered during a study of T cell repertoires in MIS-A myocarditis (dated by TCRdb to about 2022). TCRbeta CDR3 regions were amplified with the immunoSEQ bias-controlled multiplex PCR and sequenced at high throughput. The study's processing was this. CDR3 sequences were collapsed and filtered with the immunoSEQ vendor pipeline, and the abundance and frequency of each unique TCRbeta CDR3 were thereby quantified. CD-HIT clustered dominant CDR3 amino acid sequences with SARS-CoV-2-specific ImmuneCODE TCRbeta sequences at a 90% global sequence identity threshold. Clones at frequencies from 0.1 to 1 were categorized as hyperexpanded, and clones at frequencies from 0.01 to 0.1 were categorized as large. The CDR3 amino acid sequences and the V and J gene assignments of the dominant clones were confirmed with MiXCR. The R stringdist package was used to calculate Levenshtein distances between the patient clonotypes and the ImmuneCODE hits. This immuneACCESS table, as held by TCRdb, lists in-frame sequences with V and J called but not all clones. Of the missing ones, under half trace to an unresolved V gene in checked studies; the others have no known cause. V and J calls and clone size are copied from that table; D and trimming were computed from the DNA. The sample contains some 10,000 clones, roughly 90% of them found a single time. Just over 2% of the sample is in the top ten clones.

Via the germline V gene (reference sequence), CDR1 is GTSNPN and CDR2 SVGIG. After removal of 0 bases from V and 5 bases from J, the junction retains 1 base not matched to a gene. Including cysteine and phenylalanine, the CDR3 has 13 amino acids. Only the CDR3 region is kept as DNA, spanning 39 bases read in frame from base 1. This clone was recorded once. It lacks a known antigen. The sample holds no much larger clone one base away, and base qualities are not on file. The QIAamp DNA FFPE kit was used to extract genomic DNA from formalin-fixed paraffin-embedded autopsy tissue. The specimen was thoracic lymph node tissue obtained at autopsy. Recombination linked TRBV30 to TRBJ1-5, and 7 junctional nucleotides match TRBD1. The origin of this receptor is a young man with fulminant myocarditis from multisystem inflammatory syndrome in adults (MIS-A) after COVID-19. The CDR3 reads CAWSVQGDQPQHF. The DNA sequence is given as TGTGCCTGGAGTGTCCAGGGGGATCAGCCCCAGCATTTT.